The 10 T cell receptor beta chains presented below share a single source sample, sequenced in a study of cytomegalovirus exposure and HLA in healthy donors. PCR involved 60 Vbeta and 13 Jbeta primers. Here immunoSEQ multiplex PCR was the method, and the copy in TCRdb shows in-frame clones only, minus some. The table has 100,000 to 120,000 clones, about 16% seen once; the top ten hold around 0.86%. The sample comprised PBMCs. The receptors were sampled from a female donor in good health and CMV-seronegative.

This clone was detected a few times. The V gene is TRBV15, the J gene TRBJ2-5; 8 nucleotides align to TRBD1. The ends lost 0 bases at V and 3 bases at J; junction bases unmatched: 9. Germline V gene sequence: CDR1 LNHNV, CDR2 YYDKDF (reference sequence). The CDR3 covers 17 residues. This CDR3 is CATSRDYGQGVEETQYF. The CDR3 DNA sequence: TGTGCCACCAGCAGAGATTACGGACAGGGTGTAGAAGAGACCCAGTACTTC.

V usage is TRBV20-1 and J usage is TRBJ1-1, with D unclear. The CDR3 length is 11 residues. Trimming pared 1 base from V and 11 bases from J, leaving 11 bases between. The germline CDR1 and CDR2 sequences are DFQATT and SNEGSKA (reference sequence). CDR3 in amino acids: CSARGRTGAFF. DNA for the CDR3: TGCAGTGCTAGAGGCAGAACCGGGGCTTTCTTT.

This sequence joins TRBV4-3 and TRBJ1-4; tentative D call: TRBD1 (6 bases). This CDR3 has 16 amino acids. The V end was cut by 3 bases, the J end by 2 bases, with 13 bases between. Per the germline V gene, CDR1 is LGHNA and CDR2 is YSLEER. CDR3 amino acids: CASSQDTGRTNEKLFF. CDR3 nucleotides: TGCGCCAGCAGCCAGGACACAGGGCGTACTAATGAAAAACTGTTTTTT.

V is TRBV28 and J is TRBJ1-5, with 8 positions matching TRBD1. CDR3 size: 17 residues. The V segment lost 2 bases and the J segment 6 bases; nucleotides outside the gene matches: 12. The germline V gene has CDR1 MDHEN and CDR2 SYDVKM. The CDR3 reads CASSLVVAGGLVQPQHF. In nucleotides, the CDR3 is TGTGCCAGCAGTTTAGTAGTGGCAGGGGGCCTGGTTCAGCCCCAGCATTTT.

A few counts support this clone. The V gene is TRBV30, the J gene TRBJ2-7; 7 positions agree with TRBD2. Trimming took 4 bases from V and 2 from J; bases not matched to a gene: 14. The CDR3 loop spans 16 amino acids. Germline loops: CDR1 GTSNPN, CDR2 SVGIG (reference sequence). DNA of the CDR3: TGTGCCTGGACAGAAGGGAGGGGATGGGGAACCTACGAGCAGTACTTC. Translating it yields CAWTEGRGWGTYEQYF.

V usage is TRBV27 and J usage is TRBJ2-1; D call uncertain. Per the germline V gene, CDR1 is MNHEY and CDR2 is SMNVEV (reference sequence). The CDR3 contains 11 residues. V dropped 3 bases and J dropped 9 bases, with 6 bases sitting between them. Here the CDR3 DNA reads TGTGCCAGCAGTTTCCTGCGTGAGCAGTTCTTC. Translating gives CASSFLREQFF.

In its sample, this clone was seen a few times. The rearrangement uses TRBV29-1 and TRBJ2-5, with 10 positions matching TRBD2. The CDR3 is made up of 16 amino acids. Germline CDR1 and CDR2: SQVTM and ANQGSEA. Losses at the gene ends were 1 base for V and 5 bases for J; bases not matched to a gene: 10. CDR3 residues: CSVEGRLAGVSETQYF. The DNA for the CDR3 is TGCAGCGTTGAAGGGCGGCTAGCGGGAGTCTCGGAGACCCAGTACTTC.

The table lists this clone with a few counts. The chain combines TRBV7-2 with TRBJ2-5, with D possibly matching TRBD1 (5 bases). The germline V gene has CDR1 SGHTA and CDR2 FQGNSA. V lost 3 bases and J lost 5, with 25 bases in between. CDR3 size: 18 residues. The CDR3 DNA reads as TGTGCCAGCAGCTTTTTAAACCCGGACAAAATATCGGAGGAGACCCAGTACTTC. Encoded protein: CASSFLNPDKISEETQYF.

The DNA of the CDR3 is TGTGCCTGGAGTCCCGGGACAGGGTTCTTGGGCGGGGAGCTGTTTTTT. Translating it yields CAWSPGTGFLGGELFF. This chain connects TRBV30 to TRBJ2-2, with 9 nucleotides matching TRBD1. V lost 2 bases and J lost 7; bases outside the gene matches: 11. Germline V gene lookup returns CDR1 GTSNPN and CDR2 SVGIG (reference sequence). The CDR3 runs to 16 residues. The variable domain in full, completed from reference TRBV30 and TRBJ2-2, reads SQTIHQWPATLVQPVGSPLSLECTVEGTSNPNLYWYRQAAGRGLQLLFYSVGIGQISSEVPQNLSASRPQDRQFILSSKKLLLSDSGFYLCAWSPGTGFLGGELFFGEGSRLTVL.

The rearrangement links TRBV19 to TRBJ2-7; D might be TRBD1 (6 bases). V was trimmed by 5 bases and J by 3 bases, leaving 14 bases between them. The length of the CDR3 is 14 residues. The germline CDR1 and CDR2 sequences are LNHDA and SQIVND (reference sequence). The DNA for the CDR3 is TGTGCCAGTAGTGTCGACAGGAGTTACTACGAGCAGTACTTC. Its translation: CASSVDRSYYEQYF. The full variable domain, with the rest looked up from reference TRBV19 and TRBJ2-7, is DGGITQSPKYLFRKEGQNVTLSCEQNLNHDAMYWYRQDPGQGLRLIYYSQIVNDFQKGDIAEGYSVSREKKESFPLTVTSAQKNPTAFYLCASSVDRSYYEQYFGPGTRLTVT.